What follows are 8 T cell receptor beta chains derived from one specimen sequenced in a study of shared clonotypes between healthy human individuals. Assay: immunoSEQ multiplex PCR; the TCRdb copy retains only in-frame clones and omits some. The repertoire includes 2 million to 2.5 million clones, over 85% of them detected once, and 0.36% sits in the top ten. Specimen: naive CD4+ T cells from PBMCs. Subset specified: CD45RA+ positively selected. The source of these receptors is a man younger than 30 in good health. Some clones in this sample may be carry-over from other donors' samples.

This chain joins TRBV9 and TRBJ2-1; D remains unclear. The CDR3 is 12 amino acids. Trimming took off 1 base at V and 12 bases at J, with 11 bases between the two ends. Germline loops: CDR1 SGDLS, CDR2 YYNGEE. DNA for the CDR3: TGTGCCAGCAGCGTATTAGCAGGACCGCAGTTCTTC. Translation gives CASSVLAGPQFF.

The CDR3 DNA reads TGTGCCAGCAGTTTTTCTGGACTAGGGCGCTACGAGCAGTACTTC. It translates to CASSFSGLGRYEQYF. The V and J genes are TRBV28 and TRBJ2-7, with 7 bases that match TRBD2. There are 15 residues in the CDR3. J gave up 3 bases and V 3 bases, and 8 bases lay outside the gene matches. Germline-derived CDR1 and CDR2 are MDHEN and SYDVKM.

V usage is TRBV7-2 and J usage is TRBJ2-3; D gene ambiguous. CDR3 size: 15 residues. The V gene lost 2 bases and the J gene lost 0 bases, with 9 bases spanning the gap. Germline loops: CDR1 SGHTA, CDR2 FQGNSA. In DNA form, the CDR3 reads TGTGCCAGCAGCTTATCCCCTGCAAGCACAGATACGCAGTATTTT. Residues: CASSLSPASTDTQYF.

The chain combines TRBV4-2 with TRBJ2-1; 9 bases fit TRBD1. The CDR3 has 15 residues. Germline CDR1 is LGHNA and CDR2 is YNFKEQ. J lost 8 bases, V lost 3 bases, and 8 bases had no gene match. The CDR3 protein is CASSHGQGSADEQFF. CDR3 DNA sequence: TGTGCCAGCAGCCACGGACAGGGGTCTGCGGATGAGCAGTTCTTC.

This chain uses TRBV11-2 with TRBJ2-5, with TRBD2 identical over 15 bases. CDR1 is SGHAT and CDR2 is FQNNGV in the germline V gene. The junction had 4 bases not matched to a gene; V was cut back by 1 base and J by 4 bases. This CDR3 region has 17 residues. The DNA of the CDR3 is TGTGCCAGCAGCTTAGGCGGACTAGCGGGAGGGCGAGAGACCCAGTACTTC. It encodes CASSLGGLAGGRETQYF.

V is TRBV9 and J is TRBJ2-1, with TRBD2 matching 11 bases. Germline-derived CDR1 and CDR2 are SGDLS and YYNGEE. The ends lost 0 bases at V and 10 bases at J; junction bases unmatched: 6. This CDR3 is 15 amino acids long. In nucleotides, the CDR3 is TGTGCCAGCAGCGTAGGGTTAGCGGGAGGGCGGGAGCAGTTCTTC. This sequence encodes CASSVGLAGGREQFF. Combining the CDR3 with reference TRBV9 and TRBJ2-1 gives the whole variable domain DSGVTQTPKHLITATGQRVTLRCSPRSGDLSVYWYQQSLDQGLQFLIQYYNGEERAKGNILERFSAQQFPDLHSELNLSSLELGDSALYFCASSVGLAGGREQFFGPGTRLTVL.

The rearrangement links TRBV27 to TRBJ2-5; D is ambiguous. The CDR3 has 15 amino acids. V was shortened by 5 bases and J by 2 bases, with 15 bases between the two germline ends. Germline lookup yields CDR1 MNHEY and CDR2 SMNVEV (reference sequence). DNA for the CDR3: TGTGCCAGCAGTCTAACCCCGTGGGCTCAAGAGACCCAGTACTTC. Protein sequence: CASSLTPWAQETQYF.

In regard to this clone: Other nucleotide sequences from this sample produce the same CDR3. V and J are TRBV28 and TRBJ1-4; D call uncertain. With 9 bases removed from V and 8 bases from J, the gap between germline ends came to 7 bases. The CDR3 totals 10 residues. Germline-derived CDR1 and CDR2 are MDHEN and SYDVKM. The CDR3 region is CASGGEKLFF. The CDR3 DNA sequence: TGTGCCAGTGGTGGGGAAAAACTGTTTTTT.